This T cell receptor (beta chain) was obtained from a study of Ad26.COV2.S vaccination and SARS-CoV-2 variants. Study observations and caveats: Vaccine recipients surpassed placebo recipients in spike-specific TCR breadth. Comparable non-spike TCR breadth was observed in vaccine and placebo recipients.

CDR3 length equals 16 residues. The V and J ends lost 6 bases and 0 bases, in that order; junction bases with no gene match: 7. CDR1 is SNHLY, CDR2 FYNNEI, per germline. Indicated treatment: 19 received Ad26.COV2.S at low or high dose, single or two shots; about 5 received placebo; per-sample allocation not given. Following the first vaccine or placebo injection, samples were taken on day 63. In Boston, an adult donor aged 18-55 years took part. Expression of Wuhan-strain SARS-CoV-2 spike came from the Ad26 vector that formed the vaccine. Clones were sequenced by immunoSEQ multiplex PCR, and TCRdb holds only the in-frame ones, with some missing. In the table there are a few hundred thousand clones, around 87% of which are singletons. Concerning this clone: Its specificity is not known.

The V and J genes are TRBV2 and TRBJ1-1; TRBD1 agrees at 10 bases. The receptor was isolated from a person between 18 and 59 years old who received the Ad26.COV2.S COVID-19 vaccine or a placebo. The sequencing used peripheral blood, collected in a trial of Ad26.COV2.S vaccine versus placebo. CDR3 sequence: CASSHGTGDMNTEAFF. The CDR3 DNA follows: TGTGCCAGCAGCCACGGGACAGGGGATATGAACACTGAAGCTTTCTTT.